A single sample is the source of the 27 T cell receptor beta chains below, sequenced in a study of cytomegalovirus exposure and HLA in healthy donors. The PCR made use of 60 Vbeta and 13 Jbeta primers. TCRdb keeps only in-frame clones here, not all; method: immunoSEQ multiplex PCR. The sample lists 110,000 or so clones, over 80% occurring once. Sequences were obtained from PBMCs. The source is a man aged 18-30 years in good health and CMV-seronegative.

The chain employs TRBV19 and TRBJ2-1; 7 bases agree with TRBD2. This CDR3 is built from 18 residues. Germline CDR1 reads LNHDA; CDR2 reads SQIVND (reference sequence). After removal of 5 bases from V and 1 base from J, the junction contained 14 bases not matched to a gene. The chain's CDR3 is CASSSGKGGRASYNEQFF. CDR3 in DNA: TGTGCCAGTAGTTCCGGCAAGGGAGGGAGGGCTTCCTACAATGAGCAGTTCTTC.

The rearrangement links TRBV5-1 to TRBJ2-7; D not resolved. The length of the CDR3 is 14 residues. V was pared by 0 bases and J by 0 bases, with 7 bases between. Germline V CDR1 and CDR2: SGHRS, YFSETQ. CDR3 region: CASSLDLSSYEQYF. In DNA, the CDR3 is TGCGCCAGCAGCTTGGATCTCAGCTCCTACGAGCAGTACTTC.

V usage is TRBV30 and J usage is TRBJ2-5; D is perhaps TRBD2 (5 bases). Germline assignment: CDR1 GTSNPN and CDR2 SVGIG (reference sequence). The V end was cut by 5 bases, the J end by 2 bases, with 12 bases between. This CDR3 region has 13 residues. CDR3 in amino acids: CAWQKDFQETQYF. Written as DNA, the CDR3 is TGTGCCTGGCAAAAGGACTTTCAAGAGACCCAGTACTTC.

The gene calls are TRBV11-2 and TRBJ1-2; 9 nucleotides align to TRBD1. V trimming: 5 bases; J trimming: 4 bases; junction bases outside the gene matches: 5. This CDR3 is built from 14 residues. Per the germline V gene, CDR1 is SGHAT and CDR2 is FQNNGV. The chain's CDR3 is CASSPGQGPYGYTF. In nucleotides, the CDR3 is TGTGCCAGCAGCCCCGGACAGGGGCCCTATGGCTACACCTTC. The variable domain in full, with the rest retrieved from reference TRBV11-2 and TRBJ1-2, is EAGVAQSPRYKIIEKRQSVAFWCNPISGHATLYWYQQILGQGPKLLIQFQNNGVVDDSQLPKDRFSAERLKGVDSTLKIQPAKLEDSAVYLCASSPGQGPYGYTFGSGTRLTVV.

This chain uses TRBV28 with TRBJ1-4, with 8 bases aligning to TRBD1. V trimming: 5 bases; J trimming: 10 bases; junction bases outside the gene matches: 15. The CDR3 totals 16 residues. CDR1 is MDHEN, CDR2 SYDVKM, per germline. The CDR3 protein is CASSPGTGLFGGKLFF. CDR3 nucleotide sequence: TGTGCCAGCAGTCCCGGGACAGGTCTTTTTGGTGGAAAACTGTTTTTT.

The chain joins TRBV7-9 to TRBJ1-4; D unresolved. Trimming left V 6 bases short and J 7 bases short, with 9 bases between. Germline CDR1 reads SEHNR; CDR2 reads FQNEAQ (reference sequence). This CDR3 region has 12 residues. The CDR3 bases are TGTGCCAGCAGTTCGAGAGGTGAAAAACTGTTTTTT. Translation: CASSSRGEKLFF.

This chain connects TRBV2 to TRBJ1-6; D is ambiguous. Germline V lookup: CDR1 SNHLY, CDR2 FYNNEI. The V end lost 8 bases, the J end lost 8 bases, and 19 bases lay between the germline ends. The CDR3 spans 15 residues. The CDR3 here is CASRPLAGSDSPLHF. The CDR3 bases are TGTGCCAGCCGCCCCCTGGCAGGCTCGGATTCACCCCTCCACTTT.

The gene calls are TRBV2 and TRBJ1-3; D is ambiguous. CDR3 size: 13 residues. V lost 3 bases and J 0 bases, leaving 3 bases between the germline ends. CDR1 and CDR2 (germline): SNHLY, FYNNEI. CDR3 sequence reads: CASSEYSGNTIYF. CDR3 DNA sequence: TGTGCCAGCAGTGAGTACTCTGGAAACACCATATATTTT.

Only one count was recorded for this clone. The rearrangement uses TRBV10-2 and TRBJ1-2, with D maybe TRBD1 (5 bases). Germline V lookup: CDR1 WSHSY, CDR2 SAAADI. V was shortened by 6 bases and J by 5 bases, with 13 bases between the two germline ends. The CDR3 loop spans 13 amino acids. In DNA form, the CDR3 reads TGCGCCAGCAGCCTCAGGGAGGGATATGGCTACACCTTC. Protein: CASSLREGYGYTF.

Here the CDR3 reads CASSLADRGKSQYF. CDR3 coding DNA: TGTGCCAGCAGCTTAGCGGACAGGGGTAAATCGCAGTACTTC. The chain uses TRBV7-8 and TRBJ2-7; 9 bases agree with TRBD1. From germline, CDR1 is SGHVS and CDR2 FQNEAQ. The CDR3 is 14 amino acids. V lost 0 bases, J lost 9 bases, and 6 bases stayed unmatched.

The CDR3 sequence: CASSRIEGLAYEQYF. The CDR3 DNA reads TGTGCCAGTAGTAGAATAGAGGGACTAGCCTACGAGCAGTACTTC. The rearrangement joins TRBV19 to TRBJ2-7; TRBD2 agrees at 8 bases. Unmatched junction bases numbered 7, after V lost 4 bases and J lost 2 bases. Germline CDR1 reads LNHDA; CDR2 reads SQIVND (reference sequence). The CDR3 extends over 15 amino acids. The full variable domain, rest sourced from reference TRBV19 and TRBJ2-7, is DGGITQSPKYLFRKEGQNVTLSCEQNLNHDAMYWYRQDPGQGLRLIYYSQIVNDFQKGDIAEGYSVSREKKESFPLTVTSAQKNPTAFYLCASSRIEGLAYEQYFGPGTRLTVT.

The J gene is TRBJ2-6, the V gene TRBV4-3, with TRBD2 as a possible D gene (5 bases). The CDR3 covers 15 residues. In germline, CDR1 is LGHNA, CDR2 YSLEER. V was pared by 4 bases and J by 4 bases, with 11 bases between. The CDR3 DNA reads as TGCGCCAGCAGCCCCGGGGTTGTCGGGGCCAACGTCCTGACTTTC. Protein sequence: CASSPGVVGANVLTF.

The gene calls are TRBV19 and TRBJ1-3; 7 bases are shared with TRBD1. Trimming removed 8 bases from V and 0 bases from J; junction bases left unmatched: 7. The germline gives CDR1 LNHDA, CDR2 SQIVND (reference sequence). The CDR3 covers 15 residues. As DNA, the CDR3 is TGTGCCAGTCGCCTGGGACAGCGCTCTGGAAACACCATATATTTT. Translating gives CASRLGQRSGNTIYF. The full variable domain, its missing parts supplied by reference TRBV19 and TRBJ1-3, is DGGITQSPKYLFRKEGQNVTLSCEQNLNHDAMYWYRQDPGQGLRLIYYSQIVNDFQKGDIAEGYSVSREKKESFPLTVTSAQKNPTAFYLCASRLGQRSGNTIYFGEGSWLTVV.

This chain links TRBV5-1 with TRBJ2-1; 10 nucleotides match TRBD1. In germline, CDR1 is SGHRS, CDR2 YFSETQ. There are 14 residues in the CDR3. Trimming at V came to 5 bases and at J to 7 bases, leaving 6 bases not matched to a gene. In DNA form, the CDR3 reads TGCGCCAGCAGACCTGACAGGGGGCAGAATGAGCAGTTCTTC. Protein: CASRPDRGQNEQFF.

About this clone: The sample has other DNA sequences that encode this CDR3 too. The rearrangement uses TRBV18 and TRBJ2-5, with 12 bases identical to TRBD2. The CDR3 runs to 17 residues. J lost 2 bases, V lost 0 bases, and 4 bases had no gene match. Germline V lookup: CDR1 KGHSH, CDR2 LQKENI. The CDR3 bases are TGTGCCAGCTCACCACCCGGGCTAGCGGGAGGGCAAGAGACCCAGTACTTC. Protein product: CASSPPGLAGGQETQYF.

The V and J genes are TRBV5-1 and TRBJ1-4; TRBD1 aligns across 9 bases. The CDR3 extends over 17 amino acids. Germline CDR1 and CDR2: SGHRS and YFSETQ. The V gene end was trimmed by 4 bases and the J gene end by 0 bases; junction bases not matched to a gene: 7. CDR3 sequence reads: CASSPDRGWATNEKLFF. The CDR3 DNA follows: TGCGCCAGCAGCCCGGACAGGGGTTGGGCAACTAATGAAAAACTGTTTTTT.

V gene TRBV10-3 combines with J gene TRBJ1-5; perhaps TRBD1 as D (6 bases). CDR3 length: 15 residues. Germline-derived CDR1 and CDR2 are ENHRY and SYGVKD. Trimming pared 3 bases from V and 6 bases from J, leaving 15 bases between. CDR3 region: CAISEGPRGSQPQHF. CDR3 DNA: TGTGCCATCAGTGAAGGCCCCAGGGGAAGTCAGCCCCAGCATTTT.

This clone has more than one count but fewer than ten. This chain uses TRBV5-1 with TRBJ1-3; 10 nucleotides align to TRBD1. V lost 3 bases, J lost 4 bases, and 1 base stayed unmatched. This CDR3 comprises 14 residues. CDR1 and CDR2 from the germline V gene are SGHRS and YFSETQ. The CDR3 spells CASSWGQGGNTIYF. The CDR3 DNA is TGCGCCAGCAGCTGGGGACAGGGGGGAAACACCATATATTTT. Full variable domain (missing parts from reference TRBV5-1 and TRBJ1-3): KAGVTQTPRYLIKTRGQQVTLSCSPISGHRSVSWYQQTPGQGLQFLFEYFSETQRNKGNFPGRFSGRQFSNSRSEMNVSTLELGDSALYLCASSWGQGGNTIYFGEGSWLTVV.

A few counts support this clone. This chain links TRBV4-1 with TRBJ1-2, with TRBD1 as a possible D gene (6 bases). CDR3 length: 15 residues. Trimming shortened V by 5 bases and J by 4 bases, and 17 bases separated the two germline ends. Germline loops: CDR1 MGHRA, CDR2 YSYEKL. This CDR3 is CASSFRGSRSYGYTF. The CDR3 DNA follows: TGCGCCAGCAGCTTCAGGGGAAGTAGGAGCTATGGCTACACCTTC.

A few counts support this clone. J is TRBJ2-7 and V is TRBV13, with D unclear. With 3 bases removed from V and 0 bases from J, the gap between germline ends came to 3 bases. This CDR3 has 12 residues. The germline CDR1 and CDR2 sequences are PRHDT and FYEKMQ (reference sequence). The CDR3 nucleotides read TGTGCCAGCAGCTTCCTCTCCTACGAGCAGTACTTC. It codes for CASSFLSYEQYF.

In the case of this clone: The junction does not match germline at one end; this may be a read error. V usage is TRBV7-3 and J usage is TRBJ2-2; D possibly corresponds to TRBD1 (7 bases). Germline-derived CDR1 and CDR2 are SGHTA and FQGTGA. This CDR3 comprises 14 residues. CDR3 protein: CASSLTQGGRELFF. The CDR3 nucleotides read TGTGCCAGCAGCCTAACCCAGGGGGGAAGGGAGCTGTTTTTT. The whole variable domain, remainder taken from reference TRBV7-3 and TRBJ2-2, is GAGVSQTPSNKVTEKGKYVELRCDPISGHTALYWYRQSLGQGPEFLIYFQGTGAADDSGLPNDRFFAVRPEGSVSTLKIQRTERGDSAVYLCASSLTQGGRELFFGEGSRLTVL.

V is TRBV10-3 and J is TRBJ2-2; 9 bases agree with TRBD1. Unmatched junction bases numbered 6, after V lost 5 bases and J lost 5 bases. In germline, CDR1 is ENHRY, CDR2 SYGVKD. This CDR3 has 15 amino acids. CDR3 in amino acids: CAISYRGLGTGELFF. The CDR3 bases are TGTGCCATCAGTTACAGGGGGCTGGGGACCGGGGAGCTGTTTTTT.

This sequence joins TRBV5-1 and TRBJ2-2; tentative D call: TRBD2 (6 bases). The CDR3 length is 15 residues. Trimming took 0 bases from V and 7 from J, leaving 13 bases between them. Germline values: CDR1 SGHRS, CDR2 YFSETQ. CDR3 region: CASSLAATEGGELFF. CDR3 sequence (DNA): TGCGCCAGCAGCTTGGCAGCGACGGAGGGCGGGGAGCTGTTTTTT.

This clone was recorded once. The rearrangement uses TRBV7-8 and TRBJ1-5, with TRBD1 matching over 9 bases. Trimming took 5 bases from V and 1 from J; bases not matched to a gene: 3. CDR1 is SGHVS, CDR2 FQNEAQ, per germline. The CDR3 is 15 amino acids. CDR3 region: CASSPDRGSNQPQHF. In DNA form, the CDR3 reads TGTGCCAGCAGCCCGGACAGGGGCAGCAATCAGCCCCAGCATTTT.

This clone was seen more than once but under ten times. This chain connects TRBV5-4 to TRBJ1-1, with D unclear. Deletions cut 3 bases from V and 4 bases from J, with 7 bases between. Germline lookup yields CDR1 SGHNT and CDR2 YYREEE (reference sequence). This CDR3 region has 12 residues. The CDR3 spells CASSSGTTEAFF. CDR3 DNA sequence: TGTGCCAGCAGCTCTGGCACCACTGAAGCTTTCTTT.

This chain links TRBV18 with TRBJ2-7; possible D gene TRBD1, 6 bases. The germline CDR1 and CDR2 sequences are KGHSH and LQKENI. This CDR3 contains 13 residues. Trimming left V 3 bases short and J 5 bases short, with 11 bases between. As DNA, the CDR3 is TGTGCCAGCTCACCTACAGGGTTTGACGAGCAGTACTTC. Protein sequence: CASSPTGFDEQYF.

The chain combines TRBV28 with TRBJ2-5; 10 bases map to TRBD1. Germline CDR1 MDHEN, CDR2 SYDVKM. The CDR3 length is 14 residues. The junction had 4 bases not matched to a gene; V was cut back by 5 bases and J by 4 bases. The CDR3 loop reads CASSPRTGGETQYF. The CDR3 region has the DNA TGTGCCAGCAGTCCTCGGACAGGGGGAGAGACCCAGTACTTC.